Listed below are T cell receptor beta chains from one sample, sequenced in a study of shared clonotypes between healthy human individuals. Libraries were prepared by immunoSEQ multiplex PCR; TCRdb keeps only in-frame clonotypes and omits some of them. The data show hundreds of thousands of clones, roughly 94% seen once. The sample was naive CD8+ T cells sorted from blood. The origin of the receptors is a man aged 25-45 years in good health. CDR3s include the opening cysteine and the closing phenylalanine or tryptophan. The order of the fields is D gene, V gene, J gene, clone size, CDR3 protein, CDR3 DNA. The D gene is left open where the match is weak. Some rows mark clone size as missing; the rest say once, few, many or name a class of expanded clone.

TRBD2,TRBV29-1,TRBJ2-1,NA,CSVLTSGNGEQFF,TGCAGCGTTTTGACTAGCGGGAATGGTGAGCAGTTCTTC
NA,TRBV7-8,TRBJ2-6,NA,CASSLAPGTSGSGANVLTF,TGTGCCAGCAGCTTAGCGCCGGGGACATCTGGCTCTGGGGCCAACGTCCTGACTTTC
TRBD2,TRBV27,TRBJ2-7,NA,CASSTKGTTSYEQYF,TGTGCCAGCAGTACAAAGGGGACTACCTCCTACGAGCAGTACTTC
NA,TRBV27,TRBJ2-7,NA,CASSTPEGGTYEQYF,TGTGCCAGCAGTACCCCCGAGGGCGGGACCTACGAGCAGTACTTC
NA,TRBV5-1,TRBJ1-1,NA,CASSLRGNAEAFF,TGCGCCAGCAGCTTAAGGGGTAACGCTGAAGCTTTCTTT
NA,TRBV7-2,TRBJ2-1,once,CASSGRDGLEFF,TGTGCCAGCAGCGGCCGGGACGGCCTTGAGTTCTTC
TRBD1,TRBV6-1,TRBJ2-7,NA,CASSVRTGSVNEQYF,TGTGCCAGCAGTGTCCGGACAGGCTCCGTGAACGAGCAGTACTTC
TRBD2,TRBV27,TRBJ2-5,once,CASSLWGGEETQYF,TGTGCCAGCAGTTTATGGGGGGGGGAAGAGACCCAGTACTTC
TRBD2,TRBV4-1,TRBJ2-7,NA,CASSQIAGSASYEQYF,TGCGCCAGCAGCCAAATAGCGGGTTCGGCATCCTACGAGCAGTACTTC
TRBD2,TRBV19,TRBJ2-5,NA,CASSRGLAQETQYF,TGTGCCAGTAGTCGAGGACTAGCGCAAGAGACCCAGTACTTC
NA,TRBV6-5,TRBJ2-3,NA,CASSYSGTDTQYF,TGTGCCAGCAGTTACTCGGGCACAGATACGCAGTATTTT
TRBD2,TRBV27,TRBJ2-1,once,CASGPLAHYNEQFF,TGTGCCAGCGGGCCACTAGCGCACTACAATGAGCAGTTCTTC
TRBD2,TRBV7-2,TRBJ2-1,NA,CASSTIAGGLYNEQFF,TGTGCCAGCAGCACTATAGCGGGAGGATTGTACAATGAGCAGTTCTTC
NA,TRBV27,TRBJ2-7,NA,CASSLLGNSYEQYF,TGTGCCAGCAGTCTTCTAGGGAACTCCTACGAGCAGTACTTC
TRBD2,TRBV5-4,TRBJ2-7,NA,CASSHSGRWYEQYF,TGTGCCAGCAGCCATAGCGGGAGGTGGTACGAGCAGTACTTC
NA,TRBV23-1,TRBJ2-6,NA,CASSRGGWSIILSYGANVLTF,TGCGCCAGCAGTCGGGGCGGGTGGAGCATTATTTTAAGTTACGGGGCCAACGTCCTGACTTTC
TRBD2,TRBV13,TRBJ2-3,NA,CASSSGLAGVRSDTDTQYF,TGTGCCAGCAGCTCGGGACTAGCGGGAGTTCGCTCCGACACAGATACGCAGTATTTT
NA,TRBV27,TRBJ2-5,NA,CASGQGLETQYF,TGTGCCAGCGGGCAGGGGCTAGAGACCCAGTACTTC
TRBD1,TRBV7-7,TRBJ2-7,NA,CASSLGTGGAYEQYF,TGTGCTAGCAGCTTAGGGACAGGGGGCGCGTACGAGCAGTACTTC
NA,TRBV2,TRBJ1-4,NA,CASSEAPGVRKLFF,TGTGCCAGCAGTGAAGCGCCAGGGGTGAGGAAACTGTTTTTT
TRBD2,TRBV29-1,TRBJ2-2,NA,CSVLGLAETGELFF,TGCAGCGTTCTTGGACTAGCGGAAACCGGGGAGCTGTTTTTT
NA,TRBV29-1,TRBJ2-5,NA,CSVEGSPEVSVQETQYF,TGCAGCGTTGAAGGCAGTCCAGAAGTCTCGGTCCAAGAGACCCAGTACTTC
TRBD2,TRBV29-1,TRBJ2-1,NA,CSVEGLAGIGNEQFF,TGCAGCGTTGAAGGGCTAGCGGGAATCGGTAATGAGCAGTTCTTC